The 12 T cell receptor beta chains reported below all come from one sample, sequenced in a study of T cell responses to AZD1222 COVID-19 vaccine. Libraries were prepared by immunoSEQ multiplex PCR; TCRdb keeps only in-frame clonotypes and omits some of them. Here the sample spans about 110,000 clones, 87% being singletons. This specimen consisted of peripheral blood, obtained 28 days after the second AZD1222 dose. The source is an adult who received the AZD1222 COVID-19 vaccine.

The chain uses TRBV2 and TRBJ2-5; TRBD2 might be the D (5 bases). Germline lookup yields CDR1 SNHLY and CDR2 FYNNEI. V was clipped by 2 bases and J by 2 bases, with 6 bases between them. The CDR3 contains 13 residues. The CDR3 bases are TGTGCCAGCAGTGAACTAGCTCAAGAGACCCAGTACTTC. Its protein is CASSELAQETQYF.

The rearrangement links TRBV21-1 to TRBJ1-2. TRBV21-1 is annotated as a pseudogene. The CDR3 loop spans 14 amino acids. The CDR3 bases are TGTGCCAGCAGCAAAGTAGGGCAGCCCCGGGGCTACACCTTC. Its translation: CASSKVGQPRGYTF.

This CDR3 reads CASSLRGAGTEAFF. The CDR3, as DNA: TGTGCCAGCAGTTTACGAGGGGCAGGCACTGAAGCTTTCTTT. The chain combines TRBV28 with TRBJ1-1; weak D call: TRBD1 (5 bases). The CDR3 is 14 residues long. The V end was cut by 2 bases, the J end by 4 bases, with 11 bases between. Per germline, CDR1 MDHEN and CDR2 SYDVKM.

V is TRBV15 and J is TRBJ1-2; tentative D call: TRBD1 (5 bases). With 3 bases removed from V and 5 bases from J, the gap between germline ends came to 7 bases. CDR1 is LNHNV, CDR2 YYDKDF, per germline (reference sequence). The CDR3 has 12 amino acids. CDR3 protein: CATSSSGYGYTF. The CDR3 nucleotides are TGTGCCACCAGCAGTTCAGGGTATGGCTACACCTTC.

The J gene is TRBJ2-7, the V gene TRBV7-2; D unclear. Trimming removed 5 bases from V and 2 bases from J, with 7 bases in between. This CDR3 region has 12 residues. Germline CDR1 SGHTA, CDR2 FQGNSA. The CDR3: CASSQYPYEQYF. The CDR3 DNA reads as TGTGCCAGCAGCCAATACCCCTACGAGCAGTACTTC.

This clone was picked up a small number of times. This chain connects TRBV15 to TRBJ1-2; 7 positions agree with TRBD1. This CDR3 contains 14 residues. V dropped 0 bases and J dropped 8; count of bases not matched to a gene: 6. Germline lookup yields CDR1 LNHNV and CDR2 YYDKDF (reference sequence). CDR3 amino acids: CATSRDGTALGYTF. The CDR3 DNA reads as TGTGCCACCAGCAGAGATGGGACAGCCCTGGGCTACACCTTC.

The chain is built from TRBV25-1 and TRBJ1-2; TRBD1 agrees at 7 bases. The J segment lost 4 bases and the V segment lost 1 base, leaving 6 bases of the junction unmatched. The CDR3 runs 15 residues. In germline, CDR1 is MGHDK, CDR2 SYGVNS. CDR3 sequence (DNA): TGTGCCAGCAGTGAATTTAAGGGGGCCGCCTATGGCTACACCTTC. This sequence encodes CASSEFKGAAYGYTF.

The CDR3 reads CAALEQGAGETQYF. In nucleotides, the CDR3 is TGTGCCGCGCTCGAACAGGGGGCGGGAGAGACCCAGTACTTC. This sequence joins TRBV6-5 and TRBJ2-5; the match to TRBD1 covers 9 bases. This CDR3 has 14 residues. V was clipped by 11 bases and J by 4 bases; unmatched bases: 11. Per the germline V gene, CDR1 is MNHEY and CDR2 is SVGAGI.

Concerning this clone itself: The conserved phenylalanine or tryptophan is not found at the CDR3 terminus, so this likely reflects a read error. The chain couples TRBV15 to TRBJ1-2; no clear D gene. The V end lost 0 bases, the J end lost 8 bases, and 19 bases lay between the germline ends. The germline V gene encodes CDR1 LNHNV and CDR2 YYDKDF (reference sequence). This CDR3 is built from 16 residues. CDR3 DNA: TGTGCCACCAGCAGAGAAGAAGTTATTGGGAGGCACGGCTACACCCTC. Translating gives CATSREEVIGRHGYTL.

The chain is built from TRBV5-6 and TRBJ2-1; a weak D match, TRBD2 (5 bases). The CDR3 is 18 residues long. Looked up from germline, CDR1 is SGHDT and CDR2 is YYEEEE. Trimming stripped 2 bases from V and 0 bases from J, with 18 bases between. CDR3 protein: CASSFNIREAGSYNEQFF. As DNA, the CDR3 is TGTGCCAGCAGCTTTAATATCCGGGAAGCCGGCTCCTACAATGAGCAGTTCTTC. Looking up the rest from reference TRBV5-6 and TRBJ2-1 gives the full variable domain: DAGVTQSPTHLIKTRGQQVTLRCSPKSGHDTVSWYQQALGQGPQFIFQYYEEEERQRGNFPDRFSGHQFPNYSSELNVNALLLGDSALYLCASSFNIREAGSYNEQFFGPGTRLTVL.

V usage is TRBV9 and J usage is TRBJ1-3; 7 bases fit TRBD1. This CDR3 spans 15 amino acids. Germline CDR1 reads SGDLS; CDR2 reads YYNGEE. V lost 5 bases to trimming and J lost 2 bases; unmatched junction nucleotides: 7. The CDR3 DNA reads as TGTGCCAGCAGTTACAGGGGACTGGCTGGAAACACCATATATTTT. As protein: CASSYRGLAGNTIYF.

This chain joins TRBV2 and TRBJ1-2; tentative D call: TRBD1 (5 bases). Trimming stripped 7 bases from V and 0 bases from J, with 9 bases between. The germline V gene encodes CDR1 SNHLY and CDR2 FYNNEI. This CDR3 contains 13 residues. Here the CDR3 DNA reads TGTGCCAGCATGGGACGGGCTAACTATGGCTACACCTTC. Its translation is CASMGRANYGYTF.